The entry below gives a single T cell receptor beta chain sequence along with its context. Frequency alone marks this clonotype as medium-sized (0.01 to 0.1%); no count is stored. Its cognate antigen has yet to be identified. Receptors were amplified or captured by 10x single-cell sequencing. Profiling of CSF cells was done with 10X Genomics single-cell V(D)J and 5' gene-expression libraries. An Illumina NextSeq550 was used to sequence the CSF single-cell TCR libraries. The study's processing was this. V(D)J reads were aligned to the vdj-GRCh38 alts ensemble 2.0.0 reference and processed with the Cell Ranger vdj pipeline. Clonotypes were defined as cell barcodes sharing the same set of productive CDR3 nucleotide sequences. Clonotype information was added to Seurat v3.0 gene-expression metadata to link clonality with transcriptional profiles. CSF cells with more than 1,800 genes, more than 7,500 UMIs or more than 10% mitochondrial reads were excluded. To identify TCRs with known antigen specificity, CDR3-beta sequences were compared against VDJdb. The network analysis of clone sharing was performed with the R package qgraph and was limited to TCRs that had complete alpha and beta chains. TCRdb reprocessed the reads, so every CDR3 protein sequence counts as one entry and DNA is not shown. None of the V and J calls come from the authors' own analysis; TCRdb made them. In this sample's table one finds hundreds of distinct CDR3 sequences. The ten largest clones take up 40% to 45% of the sample.

This sample stems from a study of CD8 T cells in cerebrospinal fluid in Alzheimer's disease (dated by TCRdb to 2019 to 2021). The study in broad terms: The study assessed CSF T cell clonal expansion with two single-cell approaches: plate-based nested PCR sequencing and droplet-based sequencing. This study tested whether clonally expanded T cells could be found in cerebrospinal fluid from healthy elderly individuals and from patients with neurodegenerative disease. In the droplet-based CSF analysis comparing patients with controls, some ten healthy controls (10,876 cells) and some ten patients with MCI or Alzheimer's disease (about 10,000 cells) were included. The CSF gene-expression analysis, which included patients with Parkinson's disease, covered a total of approximately 25 samples. Results and caveats for the whole study, not just this receptor: The EBV-specific clones were neither the most highly expanded clones nor enriched among patients. In patients with MCI or Alzheimer's disease, the biggest CSF clone accounted for a larger percentage of TCRs than in controls. The authors warned that finding EBV-specific TCRs in CSF does not prove a causal connection between EBV and Alzheimer's disease. Only samples with detectable clones (approximately eleven healthy, 5 MCI, 5 AD, 6 PD) were included in the overall clonality comparison. When the data were pooled, most of the 6 Alzheimer's patients but only 1 of 10 healthy subjects had a highly expanded clone, defined as one making up at least 3% of TCRs.

Patients with Parkinson's disease were included as a neurodegenerative disease comparison group, since earlier reports had described antigen-specific T cells in the blood of Parkinson's disease patients. Acute infectious disease was absent in all participants, and all participants were in good physical condition. Neurodegeneration in patients was confirmed using biomarkers including neurofilament, amyloid-beta and tau. Live CSF cells for droplet-based sequencing were sorted with a live/dead marker. CSF was obtained by lumbar puncture, and immune cells were pelleted by centrifugation at 300g. CSF samples were checked for red blood cells, and any sample contaminated with blood was excluded. CSF cells were cryopreserved in freezing medium, frozen at -80 degrees C overnight, and then transferred to liquid nitrogen for storage. Before analysis, CSF samples had been stored for less than seven months. The clonotype comes from a human donor with Parkinson's disease. The sample comprised cerebrospinal fluid.

CDR3 loop: CSARPARGGDYGYTF. This chain is built from TRBV20-1 and TRBJ1-2. Looking up the germline V gene (reference sequence) yields CDR1 DFQATT and CDR2 SNEGSKA. The CDR3 sequence holds 15 residues, the cysteine and phenylalanine included. DNA is not on record.